This is a list of T cell receptor beta chains from one sample in a study of cytotoxic CD8 clonotypes in ibrutinib-treated CLL. Data came from immunoSEQ multiplex PCR; TCRdb stores just in-frame clones and leaves some out. Among some 290,000 clones listed, around four fifths were seen once. This specimen was PBMCs, taken before ibrutinib treatment. The source is a human donor with chronic lymphocytic leukemia. CDR3s include the opening cysteine and the closing phenylalanine or tryptophan. Each record gives: CDR3 protein, J gene, V gene.

cdr3_aa: CASSPQTSPYNEQFF
j_call: TRBJ2-1
v_call: TRBV9

cdr3_aa: CSVGHRVADTQYF
j_call: TRBJ2-3
v_call: TRBV29-1

cdr3_aa: CASSFTNAQADTQYF
j_call: TRBJ2-3
v_call: TRBV7-6

cdr3_aa: CASSERIPNEKLFF
j_call: TRBJ1-4
v_call: TRBV6-6

cdr3_aa: CASSDPAGSGNTIYF
j_call: TRBJ1-3
v_call: TRBV6-1

cdr3_aa: CASSTGQDLGYTF
j_call: TRBJ1-2
v_call: TRBV28

cdr3_aa: CASSSPGRGRPNEQFF
j_call: TRBJ2-1
v_call: TRBV7-2

cdr3_aa: CASSGTSGHTDTQYF
j_call: TRBJ2-3
v_call: TRBV6-5

cdr3_aa: CASRREGLLDYEQYF
j_call: TRBJ2-7
v_call: TRBV19

cdr3_aa: CASSLDARDEAFF
j_call: TRBJ1-1
v_call: TRBV5-1